This is a list of T cell receptor beta chains from one sample in a study of blood T cells in healthy people across ages. In TCRdb, the 5' RACE reads were re-called with MiXCR into one record per CDR3 protein. The repertoire includes about 680,000 distinct CDR3 sequences, around 45% of them detected once, and 25% to 35% sits in the top ten. Material: blood. The receptors derive from a woman aged 55-75 years in good health. Both conserved end residues are part of each CDR3. Each record gives: clone size, V gene, D gene, J gene, CDR3 protein, CDR3 DNA. The D gene is left open where the match is weak. The size of a clone is reported for some rows only, either as once, few or many, or as a class for expanded clones.

>few|TRBV7-2|-|TRBJ2-7
CASTPAYVSGTSSHYEQYF
TGTGCCAGCACCCCCGCTTATGTTAGCGGAACGTCCTCTCACTACGAGCAGTACTTC
>few|TRBV12-3/TRBV12-4|TRBD1|TRBJ2-6
CASSTGQGLYTGANVLTF
TGTGCCAGCAGTACCGGACAGGGATTGTACACTGGGGCCAACGTCCTGACTTTC
>-|TRBV28|-|TRBJ2-1
CASSSHLAEGGGRPPYNEQFF
TGTGCCAGCAGTTCGCACCTAGCGGAAGGGGGGGGGCGACCTCCCTACAATGAGCAGTTCTTC
>-|TRBV10-3|TRBD1|TRBJ2-7
CATRQDRDRGRVDYEQYF
TGTGCCACGAGACAAGACCGGGACAGGGGACGTGTTGACTACGAGCAGTACTTC
>once|TRBV7-9|-|TRBJ2-7
CASSARDLSYEQYF
TGTGCCAGCAGCGCCCGGGACCTCTCCTACGAGCAGTACTTC
>-|TRBV5-1|-|TRBJ2-3
CASSVPGAGDTQYF
TGCGCCAGCAGCGTCCCTGGGGCGGGAGATACGCAGTATTTT
>many|TRBV5-8|-|TRBJ1-4
CASSLRSSGFNEKLFF
TGTGCCAGCAGCTTAAGGTCGTCGGGGTTTAATGAAAAACTGTTTTTT
>-|TRBV2|TRBD1|TRBJ2-7
CASTPDRRSEQYF
TGTGCCAGCACTCCGGACAGGAGGAGCGAGCAGTACTTC
>-|TRBV7-2|-|TRBJ2-3
CASSLRRGRTDTQYF
TGTGCCAGCAGCTTAAGGCGCGGCCGCACAGATACGCAGTATTTT
>-|TRBV4-3|-|TRBJ2-3
CASSLAEYTDTQYF
TGCGCCAGCAGCCTCGCGGAGTACACAGATACGCAGTATTTT
>-|TRBV28|TRBD1|TRBJ2-4
CASSPAGTEVNIQYF
TGTGCCAGCAGCCCTGCCGGGACAGAAGTAAACATTCAGTACTTC
>few|TRBV20-1|TRBD2|TRBJ2-1
CSARRTSGRVVYNEQFF
TGCAGTGCTAGACGGACTAGCGGGAGGGTGGTCTACAATGAGCAGTTCTTC
>-|TRBV7-9|-|TRBJ1-2
CASSLDFYVYTF
TGTGCCAGCAGTTTGGACTTCTATGTCTACACCTTC
>-|TRBV20-1|-|TRBJ1-2
CSARDGWGVNGYTF
TGCAGTGCTAGAGATGGCTGGGGGGTCAATGGCTACACCTTC
>many|TRBV5-6|TRBD2|TRBJ2-5
CASSLVMAREAGETQYF
TGTGCCAGCAGCTTAGTTATGGCCCGGGAGGCCGGAGAGACCCAGTACTTC
>-|TRBV7-6|-|TRBJ2-4
CASSLGEVSIQYF
TGTGCCAGCAGCTTAGGGGAAGTAAGCATTCAGTACTTC
>few|TRBV29-1|TRBD1|TRBJ1-2
CSVESQGARGYTF
TGCAGCGTTGAAAGTCAGGGGGCTCGGGGCTACACCTTC
>once|TRBV7-2|-|TRBJ2-2
CASSLMGTANTGELFF
TGTGCCAGCAGCTTAATGGGGACGGCAAACACCGGGGAGCTGTTTTTT
>-|TRBV7-3|-|TRBJ2-4
CASSPIQGSLAKNIQYF
TGTGCCAGCAGCCCGATTCAGGGGAGTCTAGCCAAAAACATTCAGTACTTC
>-|TRBV14|TRBD2|TRBJ2-3
CASSQMRQTGGDTQYF
TGTGCCAGCAGCCAAATGCGCCAAACGGGAGGAGATACGCAGTATTTT
>-|TRBV6-5|-|TRBJ1-2
CASSTGRANYGYTF
TGTGCCAGCAGTACAGGGCGGGCTAACTATGGCTACACCTTC
>-|TRBV20-1|TRBD1|TRBJ2-7
CSARDERGRYEQYF
TGCAGTGCTAGAGACGAGAGGGGGCGTTACGAGCAGTACTTC